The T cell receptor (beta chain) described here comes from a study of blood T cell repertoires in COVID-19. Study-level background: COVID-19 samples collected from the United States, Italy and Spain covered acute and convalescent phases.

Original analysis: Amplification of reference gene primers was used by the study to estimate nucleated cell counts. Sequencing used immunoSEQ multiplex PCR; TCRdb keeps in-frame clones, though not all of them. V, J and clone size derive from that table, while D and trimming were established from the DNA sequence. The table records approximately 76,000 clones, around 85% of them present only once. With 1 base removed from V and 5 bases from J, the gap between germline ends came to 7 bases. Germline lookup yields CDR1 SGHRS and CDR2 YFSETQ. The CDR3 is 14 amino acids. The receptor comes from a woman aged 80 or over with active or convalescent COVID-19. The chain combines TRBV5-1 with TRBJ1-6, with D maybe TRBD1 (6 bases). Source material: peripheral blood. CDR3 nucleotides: TGCGCCAGCAGCTTGTCAGGGGATAATTCACCCCTCCACTTT. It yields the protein CASSLSGDNSPLHF.